This TCR beta chain was found in a study of CD8 T cells in ankylosing spondylitis. This CDR3 contains 14 residues. Germline V gene lookup returns CDR1 DFQATT and CDR2 SNEGSKA (reference sequence). Trimming pared 6 bases from V and 7 bases from J, leaving 19 bases between. Points from the study as a whole: Disease-associated clones were CD8+ and fairly uncommon in peripheral blood.

As the method for making TCR beta libraries, quantitative 5'-RACE with molecular barcodes was used. TCRdb called the 5' RACE reads again in MiXCR, with one record for every CDR3 protein. This table has tens of thousands of distinct CDR3 sequences, 10% appearing once. There are many counts of this clonotype. The antigen remains unidentified. The chain uses TRBV20-1 and TRBJ2-4, with D possibly TRBD2 on 7 matching bases. The source material was blood, either unsorted or a sorted T cell fraction (not recorded which). This receptor was identified in a male donor with ankylosing spondylitis or in good health (not recorded which). CDR3 DNA sequence: TGCAGTGCCCCTTGGGGGGGCAACTATAACATTCAGTACTTC. This codes for CSAPWGGNYNIQYF.